This TCR beta chain was recorded in a study of blood T cells in healthy people across ages. Study-level results: Total diversity from one million sequenced T cells was likely underestimated.

On this clonotype itself: Its specificity is unknown.

Extractions gave at least 5.5 micrograms of total RNA per sample. In germline, CDR1 is MNHEY, CDR2 SVGEGT. This CDR3 comprises 14 residues. With 2 bases removed from V and 4 bases from J, the gap between germline ends came to 11 bases. A sample-barcoded 5' primer and a J-beta primer mix were used in a second PCR of roughly 6 to 11 cycles. From the 5' RACE reads, TCRdb called clonotypes with MiXCR, one entry per CDR3 protein. The sample yields about 970,000 distinct CDR3 sequences, 51% seen once. The origin of this receptor is a woman aged 60-75 years in good health. The J gene is TRBJ2-5, the V gene TRBV6-2 or TRBV6-3; D is uncertain. Sample: blood. Written as DNA, the CDR3 is TGTGCCAGCAGTTACAGGCAGAGTCCAGAGACCCAGTACTTC. Its protein product is CASSYRQSPETQYF.